The rows below give T cell receptor beta chains drawn from one sample of a study of T cell changes during pregnancy in multiple sclerosis. The method was immunoSEQ multiplex PCR; TCRdb's version includes in-frame clones alone and lacks a portion of them. Here the sample spans tens of thousands of clones, approximately 90% being singletons. This sample comprised CD8+ T cells from peripheral blood mononuclear cells, obtained in the second trimester of pregnancy. Source of these receptors: a female donor with multiple sclerosis, enrolled in a pregnancy study. Each CDR3 is given with its conserved first and last residue. The D gene is left open where the match is weak. The size entry is marked missing in some rows and otherwise reads once, few, many or a size class.

V gene	clone size	D gene	J gene	CDR3 DNA	CDR3 protein
TRBV4-1	-	-	TRBJ2-2	TGCGCCAGCAGCCAAGCCGGAGGCGGAACCGGGGAGCTGTTTTTT	CASSQAGGGTGELFF
TRBV27	-	-	TRBJ2-3	TGTGCCAGCAGTCCGGCGGGGAGCGGAGCCGGGTTTGATACGCAGTATTTT	CASSPAGSGAGFDTQYF
TRBV19	-	-	TRBJ2-2	TGTGCCAGTAGTCTTCGGGACGGGGAGCTGTTTTTT	CASSLRDGELFF
TRBV19	-	TRBD1	TRBJ2-1	TGTGCCATTTCTCCGGGACAGGCCCACAATGAGCAGTTCTTC	CAISPGQAHNEQFF
TRBV21-1	-	-	TRBJ2-7	TGTGCCAGCAGCAAGAGGTACAGGGGGTCCTACGAGCAGTACTTC	CASSKRYRGSYEQYF
TRBV2	-	-	TRBJ2-2	TGTGCCAGCAGTGAAGCGCCGAGGAACACCGGGGAGCTGTTTTTT	CASSEAPRNTGELFF
TRBV27	-	TRBD2	TRBJ2-7	TGTGCCAGCAGTTTTACTAGCGGGGTTTACGAGCAGTACTTC	CASSFTSGVYEQYF
TRBV4-2	-	-	TRBJ2-7	TGTGCCAGCAGCCAAATACAGGGTTTATCCTACGAGCAGTACTTC	CASSQIQGLSYEQYF
TRBV5-1	-	-	TRBJ2-1	TGCGCCAGCATCAGTTGGGCGGGCGGCAGCAATGAGCAGTTCTTC	CASISWAGGSNEQFF
TRBV5-5	-	TRBD1	TRBJ1-2	TGTGCCAGCAGCTTCCGGACAGGGGGGGATGGCTACACCTTC	CASSFRTGGDGYTF
TRBV6-4	-	-	TRBJ2-7	TGTGCCAGCGGTAACAAAGAGCAGTACTTC	CASGNKEQYF
TRBV25-1	-	TRBD1	TRBJ2-2	TGTGCCAGCAGTGACCTGACAGGGGGCACCGGGGAGCTGTTTTTT	CASSDLTGGTGELFF
TRBV6-1	-	-	TRBJ1-2	TGTGCCAGCAGTGAAGTGGCGGACAGCTACACCTTC	CASSEVADSYTF
TRBV13	once	TRBD2	TRBJ2-5	TGTGCCAGCAGCACGAAGACTAGCGGGAGCTTTTTGGGTGAGACCCAGTACTTC	CASSTKTSGSFLGETQYF
TRBV7-9	once	TRBD2	TRBJ2-1	TGTGCCAGCAGCCCTAGCGGGAGCTCCTACAATGAGCAGTTCTTC	CASSPSGSSYNEQFF
TRBV27	-	TRBD2	TRBJ2-1	TGTGCCAGCAGTTTTGTAGCGGGAGGGTTTGATGAGCAGTTCTTC	CASSFVAGGFDEQFF
TRBV9	-	-	TRBJ2-5	TGTGCCAGCAGCGGGCACCTCCAAGAGACCCAGTACTTC	CASSGHLQETQYF
TRBV14	-	TRBD1	TRBJ1-1	TGTGCCAGCAGCCAAGATGAGGCCGGACAGGGGAGGCCCATGAACACTGAAGCTTTCTTT	CASSQDEAGQGRPMNTEAFF
TRBV27	-	-	TRBJ2-7	TGTGCCAGCAGGATAGGGACAACCAGCTCCTACGAGCAGTACTTC	CASRIGTTSSYEQYF
TRBV6-6	-	TRBD2	TRBJ2-5	TGTGCCAGCAGTCCCGGGCGGGAGAGGGAGACCCAGTACTTC	CASSPGRERETQYF
TRBV6-5	-	TRBD2	TRBJ2-1	TGTGCCAGCAGTTACGGCCGGGAGCGGGGGTACAATGAGCAGTTCTTC	CASSYGRERGYNEQFF
TRBV30	once	TRBD1	TRBJ2-7	TGTGCCGGAAGACAGGGCGAATTCTACGAGCAGTACTTC	CAGRQGEFYEQYF
TRBV4-1	-	TRBD2	TRBJ2-3	TGCGCCAGCAGCCCGTGGGCGGGAGGTTACCCAGATACGCAGTATTTT	CASSPWAGGYPDTQYF
TRBV12-1	once	-	TRBJ2-7	TGTGCCAGCATCCCGGGACTCCTGCGGGAGCAGTACTTC	CASIPGLLREQYF
TRBV6-5	-	-	TRBJ2-1	TGTGCCAGCAGTTTACAATCCTACAATGAGCAGTTCTTC	CASSLQSYNEQFF
TRBV7-2	-	TRBD1	TRBJ2-7	TGTGCCAGCAGCCTGGGGACAGGATACGAGCAGTACTTC	CASSLGTGYEQYF
TRBV7-2	few	-	TRBJ2-7	TGTGCCAGCAGCACGTACTCCCGGGACGAGCAGTACTTC	CASSTYSRDEQYF